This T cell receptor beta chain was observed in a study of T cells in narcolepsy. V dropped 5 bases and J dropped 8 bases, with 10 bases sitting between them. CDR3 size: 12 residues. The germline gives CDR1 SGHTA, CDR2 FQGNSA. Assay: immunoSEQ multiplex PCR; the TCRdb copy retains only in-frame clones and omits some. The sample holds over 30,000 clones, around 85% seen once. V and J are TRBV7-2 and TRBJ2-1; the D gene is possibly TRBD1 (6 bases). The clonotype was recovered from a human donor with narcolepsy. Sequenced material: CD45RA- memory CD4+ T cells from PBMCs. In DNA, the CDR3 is TGTGCCAGCAGCATCCACAGGGATGAGCAGTTCTTC. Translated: CASSIHRDEQFF.